Described below is a single TCR beta chain sequence and its context. Individuals aged about 18 to 95 years were recruited from 24 US areas. Clinical history as reported by participants underpinned cohort assignment. This sample was included in a study of blood T cell repertoires in COVID-19. The authors' processing: Amplifying reference gene primers gave estimates of nucleated cell counts. Here immunoSEQ multiplex PCR was the method, and the copy in TCRdb shows in-frame clones only, minus some. V and J calls and clone size are copied from that table; D and trimming were computed from the DNA. In the table there are roughly 190,000 clones, around 86% of which are singletons. V lost 2 bases to trimming and J lost 8 bases, with 12 bases between them. The CDR3 consists of 14 residues. Germline V gives CDR1 PRHDT, CDR2 FYEKMQ (reference sequence).

The clonotype was recovered from a woman aged 40 to 50 in a cohort exposed to, infected with or recovered from COVID-19 (not recorded which). The sample was PBMCs or T cells enriched from blood (not recorded which). The chain couples TRBV13 to TRBJ1-4; the D gene is possibly TRBD1 (5 bases). Here the CDR3 reads CASSLWQGREKLFF. As DNA, the CDR3 is TGTGCCAGCAGCTTATGGCAGGGTCGAGAAAAACTGTTTTTT. The full variable domain, completed using reference TRBV13 and TRBJ1-4, is AAGVIQSPRHLIKEKRETATLKCYPIPRHDTVYWYQQGPGQDPQFLISFYEKMQSDKGSIPDRFSAQQFSDYHSELNMSSLELGDSALYFCASSLWQGREKLFFGSGTQLSVL.